This entry describes one T cell receptor (beta chain). This clone was counted at least ten times. Its antigen is not yet known. Base qualities are not at hand, and no much larger clone is one base apart. The data are from a study of shared clonotypes between healthy human individuals (dated by TCRdb to 2019 to 2021). Context from the whole study: Three men and a couple of women, aged 18 to 49 years, made up the cohort. For each donor, three plates each were used for CD4 naive and CD4 memory, two plates were used for CD8 naive, and one plate was used for CD8 memory. To estimate repertoire size and how much clonotypes are shared between individuals, the study performed deep sequencing of blood TCR repertoires from five healthy adults. Different laboratories and diverse techniques were used to prepare libraries and sequence TCR repertoires, to increase sequencing depth and limit assay-specific biases. Per donor, leukapheresis produced somewhere between about 0.94 and 8.9 billion PBMCs.

V was cut back by 6 bases and J by 5 bases, leaving a gap of 19 bases between them. Per the germline V gene (reference sequence), LNHDA is the CDR1 and SQIVND is the CDR2. From the cysteine through the phenylalanine, the CDR3 covers 16 amino acids. The read is trimmed to its CDR3 DNA, 48 bases read in frame from base 1. The donors were healthy, HIV-negative adults with no recently reported acute infections or vaccinations. Only Caucasian adults living in Nashville, Tennessee, USA were represented among the donors. Magnetic negative selection was used to enrich CD4+ T cells, after which naive cells were positively selected on CD45RA and the negative fraction became the memory subset. Blood was obtained by leukapheresis, after which PBMCs were separated by Ficoll-Histopaque density gradient centrifugation and cryopreserved in liquid nitrogen vapor phase. Purity and quantity of every magnetically sorted T cell population were checked by analytical flow cytometry. Genomic DNA was isolated from each sorted fraction and quantified by UV absorbance on a Nanodrop 2000c.

TCR CDR3 regions were amplified from genomic DNA by multiplex PCR using the deep immunoSEQ assay. Extracted genomic DNA from each cell subset was spread evenly across all wells of several immunoSEQ 96-well plates, with each plate serving as a replicate. For sorted subsets, about 210 ng of genomic DNA, equivalent to tens of thousands of T cell genomes, went into each replicate PCR. Purified libraries were quantified with a Qubit 3.0 fluorometer, sized on a Bioanalyzer 2100, and re-quantified with the KAPA Library Quantification kit. Every immunoSEQ 96-well plate was sequenced on a separate single-read 150-cycle Illumina NextSeq 550 flow cell. Concerning the study's data processing: Because the immunoSEQ output included only junctional sequences and no quality scores, the filtering could not be the same as the filtering used for full-length reads. To assign V/J genes and CDR3, sequences were annotated against IMGT germline references using PyIR, a Python wrapper for IgBLAST v1.9. Reads were removed for weak V/J assignments (E-value above 1e-6), missing CDR3, stop codons, out-of-frame junctions, or ambiguous translated residues. A V3J clonotype was defined by an identical inferred V gene, J gene, and CDR3 amino acid sequence. Percentage overlap between repertoires was calculated by dividing the number of shared unique clonotypes by the size of the smaller repertoire. Repertoire richness was assessed with RTK rarefaction, the Chao1 estimator, and Recon v2.1 estimates of unobserved clonotypes. Generation probabilities were computed with OLGA for all TCRbeta clonotypes obtained by the gDNA method from several donors. The table comes from immuneACCESS by way of TCRdb, which keeps in-frame sequences with V and J called. Part of the clones is missing from these tables; in studies checked, under half for an unresolved V gene and the rest for unknown reasons. That table gives V, J and clone size, and the DNA gave D and trimming. The sample table shows about a million clones, and approximately 80% are seen once. Approximately 0.9% of the sample comes from the top ten.

The research as a whole found: Clonotypes shared by all four sorted-subset donors showed higher generation probabilities than non-shared clonotypes. Pairwise subsampling led to the expectation that sequencing depth would affect the degree of clonotype sharing among donors. Only blood was sampled, and tissue TCR repertoires likely differ from those in blood. About 4.5% of naive CD4, 3.5% of naive CD8, approximately 2% of memory CD4, and 0.4% of memory CD8 clonotypes were shared across a few donors. Incomplete sequencing was indicated by rarefaction of sorted-subset datasets, despite the large sequencing depth. Estimated clonotype richness was generally larger for naive than for memory subsets. The small number of donors limited the genetic and exposure-history diversity represented.

The receptor's source is a man younger than 35 in good health. Some clones in this sample may be carry-over from other donors' samples. This sequence uses TRBV19 and TRBJ2-2, with TRBD2 tentatively as D gene (6 bases match). Sequenced: memory CD4+ T cells from PBMCs. This specimen's cell subset or site label, interpreted: CD45RA-negative fraction. The CDR3 has the sequence CASSSTWRRGTGELFF. At the DNA level, the sequence is TGTGCCAGTAGCTCGACGTGGCGGAGGGGAACCGGGGAGCTGTTTTTT.